A single sample is the source of the 24 T cell receptor beta chains below, sequenced in a study of T cell responses to AZD1222 COVID-19 vaccine. Method: immunoSEQ multiplex PCR; TCRdb's copy keeps in-frame clones and lacks some. The sample has over 95,000 clones; approximately 90% are singletons. Sequencing was performed on peripheral blood, taken on day 0 of AZD1222 vaccination. The receptors shown here come from an adult in good health.

The chain carries TRBV19 and TRBJ1-1; TRBD1 aligns across 8 bases. The trim removed 5 bases at V and 11 bases at J, leaving 13 bases unmatched. CDR1 is LNHDA and CDR2 is SQIVND in the germline V gene (reference sequence). This CDR3 spans 14 amino acids. CDR3 amino acids: CASSPQDRDGLAFF. The CDR3 DNA reads as TGTGCCAGTAGTCCTCAGGACAGGGACGGCCTGGCTTTCTTT.

The chain is built from TRBV15 and TRBJ2-5; no firm D call. In germline, CDR1 is LNHNV, CDR2 YYDKDF (reference sequence). V dropped 0 bases and J dropped 5 bases, with 16 bases sitting between them. This CDR3 region has 16 residues. The CDR3 reads CATSRERPTWTETQYF. The CDR3, as DNA: TGTGCCACCAGCAGAGAACGGCCTACCTGGACGGAGACCCAGTACTTC.

J is TRBJ1-1 and V is TRBV12-3 or TRBV12-4; tentatively, D is TRBD1 (5 bases). The CDR3 totals 12 residues. Between the trimmed V and J ends, which lost 3 bases and 7 bases, there was a span of 9 bases. The chain's CDR3 is CASSLGGIEAFF. CDR3 in DNA: TGTGCCAGCAGTTTGGGGGGGATTGAAGCTTTCTTT.

This chain links TRBV4-1 with TRBJ1-5, with TRBD1 matching 7 bases. After removal of 3 bases from V and 2 bases from J, the junction contained 4 bases not matched to a gene. Germline V CDR1 and CDR2: MGHRA, YSYEKL. The CDR3 has 15 amino acids. The CDR3 DNA reads TGCGCCAGCAGCCATCCCGACAGGGGCAATCAGCCCCAGCATTTT. Translation: CASSHPDRGNQPQHF.

This chain uses TRBV29-1 with TRBJ1-2; D is ambiguous. The CDR3 loop spans 12 amino acids. Deletions cut 1 base from V and 2 bases from J, with 5 bases between. In germline, CDR1 is SQVTM, CDR2 ANQGSEA. The CDR3 sequence: CSVEADNYGYTF. The CDR3 DNA is TGCAGCGTTGAAGCAGACAACTATGGCTACACCTTC.

The rearrangement links TRBV30 to TRBJ1-1, with D maybe TRBD1 (6 bases). The CDR3 runs 15 residues. The germline V and J ends were trimmed by 4 bases and 2 bases, with 17 bases remaining between them. CDR1 and CDR2 from the germline V gene are GTSNPN and SVGIG (reference sequence). Written as DNA, the CDR3 is TGTGCCTGGATTCACTCGGACAGACTCAACACTGAAGCTTTCTTT. The encoded protein is CAWIHSDRLNTEAFF.

The chain has TRBV28 and TRBJ2-7; possible D gene TRBD1, 5 bases. The germline V and J ends were trimmed by 6 bases and 3 bases, with 12 bases remaining between them. The CDR3 runs to 13 residues. Germline loops: CDR1 MDHEN, CDR2 SYDVKM. CDR3 sequence reads: CASREDNLYEQYF. The CDR3 DNA sequence: TGTGCCAGCAGAGAGGACAATCTCTACGAGCAGTACTTC.

The chain has TRBV6-5 and TRBJ2-3; D unclear. CDR1 and CDR2 (germline): MNHEY, SVGAGI. CDR3 length: 12 amino acids. The V end was cut by 6 bases, the J end by 6 bases, with 10 bases between. The CDR3 protein is CASRGSMDTQYF. CDR3 nucleotides: TGTGCCAGCAGGGGATCTATGGATACGCAGTATTTT.

In this sample, this clone turned up a few times. The chain carries TRBV9 and TRBJ1-2; 10 nucleotides align to TRBD1. The junction had 10 bases not matched to a gene; V was cut back by 4 bases and J by 4 bases. There are 16 residues in the CDR3. CDR1 and CDR2 (germline): SGDLS, YYNGEE. DNA of the CDR3: TGTGCCAGCAGCAACCGGGACAGGGGTTTTTCCTATGGCTACACCTTC. It codes for CASSNRDRGFSYGYTF.

J is TRBJ2-7 and V is TRBV18; the match to TRBD2 covers 9 bases. This CDR3 comprises 15 residues. The trim removed 4 bases at V and 2 bases at J, leaving 6 bases unmatched. Per germline, CDR1 KGHSH and CDR2 LQKENI. As DNA, the CDR3 is TGTGCCAGCTCACAACGGACTAGCGCTACCTACGAGCAGTACTTC. Translated: CASSQRTSATYEQYF. The complete variable domain, with remaining parts taken from reference TRBV18 and TRBJ2-7, reads NAGVMQNPRHLVRRRGQEARLRCSPMKGHSHVYWYRQLPEEGLKFMVYLQKENIIDESGMPKERFSAEFPKEGPSILRIQQVVRGDSAAYFCASSQRTSATYEQYFGPGTRLTVT.

As DNA, the CDR3 is TGTGCCAGCTATAGGGGGTTCACAGATACGCAGTATTTT. Its protein is CASYRGFTDTQYF. This rearrangement joins TRBV2 to TRBJ2-3; TRBD1 is a possible D gene (6 bases). The CDR3 spans 13 residues. The V end lost 8 bases, the J end lost 2 bases, and 11 bases lay between the germline ends. Germline V CDR1 and CDR2: SNHLY, FYNNEI.

This clone was counted a single time. This rearrangement joins TRBV24-1 to TRBJ2-5; possible D gene TRBD2, 6 bases. V dropped 0 bases and J dropped 5 bases, with 18 bases sitting between them. The CDR3 is 17 residues long. CDR1 and CDR2 from the germline V gene are KGHDR and SFDVKD. CDR3 DNA: TGTGCCACCAGTGATTTGCCCACTGGGGGGTTTGGGGAGACCCAGTACTTC. Residues: CATSDLPTGGFGETQYF.

The CDR3 coding sequence is TGTGCCAGCAGCTACGGTAACAGGTTCTCTGGAAACACCATATATTTT. This encodes CASSYGNRFSGNTIYF. V and J are TRBV5-6 and TRBJ1-3; a weak D match, TRBD1 (5 bases). V was shortened by 3 bases and J by 0 bases, with 13 bases between the two germline ends. The CDR3 spans 16 residues. Per the germline V gene, CDR1 is SGHDT and CDR2 is YYEEEE.

V is TRBV28 and J is TRBJ1-1; D gene uncertain. V lost 8 bases and J 2 bases, leaving 12 bases between the germline ends. The CDR3 consists of 13 residues. Germline assignment: CDR1 MDHEN and CDR2 SYDVKM. CDR3 region: CASSIHRNTEAFF. In DNA, the CDR3 is TGTGCCAGCTCTATCCACAGAAACACTGAAGCTTTCTTT.

The V and J genes are TRBV14 and TRBJ1-3, with D unresolved. The CDR3 length is 13 residues. The V and J ends lost 1 base and 6 bases respectively, with 7 bases between them. Germline assignment: CDR1 SGHDN and CDR2 FVKESK. The CDR3 protein is CASSQVVANTIYF. CDR3 sequence (DNA): TGTGCCAGCAGCCAAGTTGTGGCAAACACCATATATTTT.

The rearrangement joins TRBV10-2 to TRBJ1-2, with 10 bases lining up with TRBD1. Germline CDR1 reads WSHSY; CDR2 reads SAAADI. J gave up 4 bases and V 6 bases, and 8 bases lay outside the gene matches. The CDR3 runs to 15 residues. DNA of the CDR3: TGCGCCAGCAGAGACGGACAGGGGGATCCCTATGGCTACACCTTC. Translation gives CASRDGQGDPYGYTF.

The chain has TRBV5-1 and TRBJ2-7; TRBD1 matches 8 bases. Unmatched junction bases numbered 4, after V lost 4 bases and J lost 1 base. CDR1 SGHRS and CDR2 YFSETQ come from the germline V gene. The CDR3 consists of 14 residues. As DNA, the CDR3 is TGCGCCAGCAGCCCTAGGACAGGGTCCTACGAGCAGTACTTC. This codes for CASSPRTGSYEQYF.

CDR3 coding DNA: TGTGCCAGCAGCCTGACTAGCGGGCCGAACACCGGGGAGCTGTTTTTT. Protein sequence: CASSLTSGPNTGELFF. The gene calls are TRBV7-2 and TRBJ2-2; the match to TRBD2 covers 10 bases. V gave up 5 bases and J gave up 0 bases; unmatched junction bases: 3. The CDR3 has 16 residues. Germline V CDR1 and CDR2: SGHTA, FQGNSA.

V is TRBV7-9 and J is TRBJ1-2; TRBD1 matches 7 bases. The CDR3 runs 15 residues. The germline CDR1 and CDR2 sequences are SEHNR and FQNEAQ (reference sequence). J gave up 9 bases and V 5 bases, and 15 bases lay outside the gene matches. The CDR3 nucleotides are TGTGCCAGCAGCCAAGAGACAGGGAGCGCGGATCGCTACACCTTC. Amino acid sequence: CASSQETGSADRYTF. The complete variable domain, with remaining parts taken from reference TRBV7-9 and TRBJ1-2, reads DTGVSQNPRHKITKRGQNVTFRCDPISEHNRLYWYRQTLGQGPEFLTYFQNEAQLEKSRLLSDRFSAERPKGSFSTLEIQRTEQGDSAMYLCASSQETGSADRYTFGSGTRLTVV.

V usage is TRBV7-2 and J usage is TRBJ2-1; D uncertain. Per the germline V gene, CDR1 is SGHTA and CDR2 is FQGNSA. The CDR3 contains 14 residues. V was trimmed by 2 bases and J by 7 bases, leaving 12 bases between them. CDR3 sequence reads: CASSLRLEGNEQFF. CDR3 nucleotide sequence: TGTGCCAGCAGCTTACGGCTAGAAGGAAATGAGCAGTTCTTC. The full variable domain, completed using reference TRBV7-2 and TRBJ2-1, is GAGVSQSPSNKVTEKGKDVELRCDPISGHTALYWYRQSLGQGLEFLIYFQGNSAPDKSGLPSDRFSAERTGGSVSTLTIQRTQQEDSAVYLCASSLRLEGNEQFFGPGTRLTVL.

J is TRBJ1-1 and V is TRBV9; no clear D gene. Trimming cost V 2 bases and J 8 bases, with 13 bases left between them. This CDR3 region has 13 residues. Germline V gene data show CDR1 as SGDLS and CDR2 as YYNGEE. CDR3 loop: CASSVNTWTEAFF. As DNA, the CDR3 is TGTGCCAGCAGCGTCAATACGTGGACCGAAGCTTTCTTT.

The chain carries TRBV9 and TRBJ1-1; unclear D gene. Germline values: CDR1 SGDLS, CDR2 YYNGEE. The CDR3 covers 13 residues. Trimming left V 0 bases short and J 11 bases short, with 14 bases between. CDR3 bases: TGTGCCAGCAGCGTAGACAGCTACGGGAAGGCTTTCTTT. Translation: CASSVDSYGKAFF.

This chain links TRBV5-1 with TRBJ2-5; D uncertain. The ends were cut back, 7 bases at V and 2 bases at J, with 9 bases in the middle. The length of the CDR3 is 12 residues. Germline CDR1 and CDR2: SGHRS and YFSETQ. CDR3 nucleotides: TGCGCCAGCTCATCCTCACAAGAGACCCAGTACTTC. Protein: CASSSSQETQYF.

The chain couples TRBV9 to TRBJ1-1; D gene uncertain. Germline CDR1 is SGDLS and CDR2 is YYNGEE. The CDR3 has 13 amino acids. Trimming removed 3 bases at V and 0 bases at J, with 6 bases between. CDR3 sequence: CASSENLNTEAFF. CDR3 sequence (DNA): TGTGCCAGCAGCGAGAACCTGAACACTGAAGCTTTCTTT.